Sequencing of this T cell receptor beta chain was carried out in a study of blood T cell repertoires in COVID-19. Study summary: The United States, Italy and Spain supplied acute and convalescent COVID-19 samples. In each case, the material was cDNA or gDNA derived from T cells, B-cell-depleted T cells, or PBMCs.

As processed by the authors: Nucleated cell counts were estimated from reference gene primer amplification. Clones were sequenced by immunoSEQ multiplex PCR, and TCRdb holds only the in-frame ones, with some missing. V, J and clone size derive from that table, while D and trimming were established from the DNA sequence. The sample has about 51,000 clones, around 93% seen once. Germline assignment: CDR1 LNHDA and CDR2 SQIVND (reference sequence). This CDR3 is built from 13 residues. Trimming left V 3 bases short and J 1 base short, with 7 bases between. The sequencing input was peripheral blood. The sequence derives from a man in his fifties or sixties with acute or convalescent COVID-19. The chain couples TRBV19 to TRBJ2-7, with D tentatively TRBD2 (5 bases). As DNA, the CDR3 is TGTGCCAGTAGTATCGGGGATTCCTACGAGCAGTACTTC. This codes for CASSIGDSYEQYF.